This T cell receptor (beta chain) emerged from a study of blood T cell repertoires in COVID-19. Study-wide context: Sources were T cells, B-cell-depleted T cells, or PBMCs; the material itself was cDNA or gDNA.

Methods used by the authors: From reference gene primer amplification, estimates of nucleated cell counts were derived. The protocol was immunoSEQ multiplex PCR, while the TCRdb copy is restricted to in-frame clones and leaves out a portion. V and J calls and clone size are those listed in that table; D and trimming were worked out from the DNA. Of 130,000 to 150,000 clones in the sample, 70% to 90% were seen once. From germline, CDR1 is SGHTA and CDR2 FQGNSA. J gave up 7 bases and V 5 bases, and 6 bases lay outside the gene matches. The CDR3 loop spans 14 amino acids. V and J are TRBV7-2 and TRBJ1-4; 8 positions agree with TRBD1. Sequenced sample: peripheral blood. This clonotype was obtained from a woman aged 60-70 years with COVID-19, enrolled during active disease. CDR3 DNA: TGTGCCAGCAGCCCCCGGACAGGGAGTGAAAAACTGTTTTTT. Its protein is CASSPRTGSEKLFF. The complete variable domain, with remaining parts taken from reference TRBV7-2 and TRBJ1-4, reads GAGVSQSPSNKVTEKGKDVELRCDPISGHTALYWYRQSLGQGLEFLIYFQGNSAPDKSGLPSDRFSAERTGGSVSTLTIQRTQQEDSAVYLCASSPRTGSEKLFFGSGTQLSVL.